One and the same sample provided the 7 T cell receptor beta chains below, sequenced in a study of naive and memory T cell subsets. Study-level findings and limits: Especially in CD8 cells, naive repertoires contained a few larger clonotypes, possibly CD45RA-re-expressing memory cells.

Both TRBC1 and TRBC2 were covered by a beta constant-region primer of two equimolar oligonucleotides. Four rounds of PCR amplified the ligated cDNA using nested alpha and beta constant-region primers plus SP2. Via MiXCR, TCRdb re-called the UMI-ligation and nested PCR reads, giving one row per CDR3 protein. The sample carries about 90,000 distinct CDR3 sequences, about 11% recorded once. The antigens of these receptors remain unknown. The sample consisted of naive CD4+ T cells from blood. These receptors came from a human donor in good health.

V is TRBV4-3 and J is TRBJ2-1; 10 nucleotides match TRBD1. The CDR3 extends over 18 amino acids. Germline V lookup: CDR1 LGHNA, CDR2 YSLEER. V shed 3 bases and J 3 bases; nucleotides not matched to a gene: 11. CDR3 DNA sequence: TGCGCCAGCAGCCAGAAAGCCGGGACAGGGGTCCTCTACAATGAGCAGTTCTTC. It codes for CASSQKAGTGVLYNEQFF.

This clonotype appeared many times. This chain joins TRBV4-1 and TRBJ2-7; TRBD1 matches 7 bases. This CDR3 comprises 13 residues. Germline-derived CDR1 and CDR2 are MGHRA and YSYEKL. The ends lost 5 bases at V and 3 bases at J; junction bases unmatched: 4. The CDR3 DNA follows: TGCGCCAGCAGCACCCGACAGGGCTACGAGCAGTACTTC. Its protein product is CASSTRQGYEQYF.

This clonotype was counted ten times or more. This rearrangement joins TRBV24-1 to TRBJ2-3; D possibly matches TRBD1 or TRBD2 (5 bases each). V was clipped by 6 bases and J by 1 base, with 13 bases between them. Germline V gives CDR1 KGHDR, CDR2 SFDVKD. The CDR3 is 15 amino acids. The CDR3 protein is CATSTSGGRTDTQYF. The CDR3 coding sequence is TGTGCCACCAGTACTAGTGGGGGACGCACAGATACGCAGTATTTT.

This clonotype has ten or more counts. The chain recombines TRBV7-8 with TRBJ2-2; tentatively, D is TRBD2 (5 bases). Germline V gene sequence: CDR1 SGHVS, CDR2 FQNEAQ. This CDR3 comprises 19 residues. Trimming stripped 2 bases from V and 0 bases from J, with 19 bases between. The CDR3 loop is CASSLRSNLAPTNTGELFF. CDR3 DNA sequence: TGTGCCAGCAGCTTACGGTCCAATCTAGCTCCCACGAACACCGGGGAGCTGTTTTTT.

J is TRBJ2-3 and V is TRBV19; perhaps D is TRBD1 or TRBD2 (5 bases each). There are 15 residues in the CDR3. Looked up from germline, CDR1 is LNHDA and CDR2 is SQIVND (reference sequence). V lost 3 bases to trimming and J lost 2 bases, with 12 bases between them. DNA for the CDR3: TGTGCCAGTAGTATGAGGGACGTACCCACAGATACGCAGTATTTT. It yields the protein CASSMRDVPTDTQYF.

Ten or more counts support this clonotype. V usage is TRBV4-2 and J usage is TRBJ2-5; 7 bases fit TRBD2. The V gene end was trimmed by 0 bases and the J gene end by 3 bases; junction bases not matched to a gene: 10. The V gene's germline CDR1 is LGHNA and CDR2 YNFKEQ. CDR3 length: 17 amino acids. The CDR3 protein is CASSQDLRLAVKETQYF. CDR3 DNA: TGTGCCAGCAGCCAAGATCTCCGGCTAGCGGTCAAAGAGACCCAGTACTTC.

This clonotype showed up many times. The chain couples TRBV7-2 to TRBJ2-4, with D hard to call. The ends were cut back, 5 bases at V and 0 bases at J, with 11 bases in the middle. The CDR3 runs 15 residues. CDR1 is SGHTA and CDR2 is FQGNSA in the germline V gene. The CDR3 loop is CASSTSGVAKNIQYF. In DNA form, the CDR3 reads TGTGCCAGCAGCACGTCGGGTGTAGCCAAAAACATTCAGTACTTC.